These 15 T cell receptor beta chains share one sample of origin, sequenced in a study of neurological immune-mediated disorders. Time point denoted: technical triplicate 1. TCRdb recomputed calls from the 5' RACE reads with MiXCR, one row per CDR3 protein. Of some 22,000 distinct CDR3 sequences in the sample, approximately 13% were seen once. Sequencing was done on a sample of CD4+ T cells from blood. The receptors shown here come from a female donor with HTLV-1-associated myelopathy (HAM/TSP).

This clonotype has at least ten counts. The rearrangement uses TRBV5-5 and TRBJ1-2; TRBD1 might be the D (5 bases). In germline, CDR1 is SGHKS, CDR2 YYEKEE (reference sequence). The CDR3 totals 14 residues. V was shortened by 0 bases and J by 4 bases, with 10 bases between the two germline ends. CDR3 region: CASSLGGTLYGYTF. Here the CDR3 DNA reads TGTGCCAGCAGCTTGGGGGGGACCCTCTATGGCTACACCTTC.

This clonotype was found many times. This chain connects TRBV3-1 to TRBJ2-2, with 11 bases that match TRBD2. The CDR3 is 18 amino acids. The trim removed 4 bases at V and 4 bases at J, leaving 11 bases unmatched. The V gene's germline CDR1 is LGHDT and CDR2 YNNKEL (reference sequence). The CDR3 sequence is CASSPEKGLAGFTGELFF. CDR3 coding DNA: TGTGCCAGCAGCCCCGAAAAAGGACTAGCGGGTTTCACCGGGGAGCTGTTTTTT.

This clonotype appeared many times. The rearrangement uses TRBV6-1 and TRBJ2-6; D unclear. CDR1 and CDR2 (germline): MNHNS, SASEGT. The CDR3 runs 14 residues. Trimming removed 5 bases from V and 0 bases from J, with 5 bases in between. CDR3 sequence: CASSPSSGANVLTF. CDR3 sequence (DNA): TGTGCCAGCAGTCCCAGCTCTGGGGCCAACGTCCTGACTTTC.

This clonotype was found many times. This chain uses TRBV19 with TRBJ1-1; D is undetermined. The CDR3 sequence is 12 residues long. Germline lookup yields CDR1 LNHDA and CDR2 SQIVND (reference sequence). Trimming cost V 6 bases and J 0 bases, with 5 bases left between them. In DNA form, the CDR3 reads TGTGCCAGTAGGCTCATGAACACTGAAGCTTTCTTT. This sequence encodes CASRLMNTEAFF.

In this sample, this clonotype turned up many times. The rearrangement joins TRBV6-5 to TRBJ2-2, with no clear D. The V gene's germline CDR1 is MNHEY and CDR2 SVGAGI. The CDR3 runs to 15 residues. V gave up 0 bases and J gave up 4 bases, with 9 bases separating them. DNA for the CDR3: TGTGCCAGCAGTTACTCGACCCCACTCACCGGGGAGCTGTTTTTT. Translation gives CASSYSTPLTGELFF.

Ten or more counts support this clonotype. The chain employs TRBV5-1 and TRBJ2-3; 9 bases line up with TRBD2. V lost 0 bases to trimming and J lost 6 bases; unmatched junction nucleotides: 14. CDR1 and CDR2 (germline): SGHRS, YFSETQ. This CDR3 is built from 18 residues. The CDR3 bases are TGCGCCAGCAGCTTGGCCTTATCGACTAGCGGATCGGCTGATACGCAGTATTTT. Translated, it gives CASSLALSTSGSADTQYF.

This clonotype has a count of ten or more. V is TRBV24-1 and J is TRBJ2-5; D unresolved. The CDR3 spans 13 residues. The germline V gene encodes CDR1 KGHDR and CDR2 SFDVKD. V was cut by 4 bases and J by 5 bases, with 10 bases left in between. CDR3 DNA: TGTGCCACCAGTGAATCTGGAAGCGAGACCCAGTACTTC. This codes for CATSESGSETQYF.

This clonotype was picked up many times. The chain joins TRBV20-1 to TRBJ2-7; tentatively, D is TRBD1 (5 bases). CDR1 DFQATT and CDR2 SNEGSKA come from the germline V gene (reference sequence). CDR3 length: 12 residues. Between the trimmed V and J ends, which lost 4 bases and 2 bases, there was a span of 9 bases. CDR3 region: CSATDITYEQYF. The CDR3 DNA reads TGCAGTGCTACGGACATCACCTACGAGCAGTACTTC.

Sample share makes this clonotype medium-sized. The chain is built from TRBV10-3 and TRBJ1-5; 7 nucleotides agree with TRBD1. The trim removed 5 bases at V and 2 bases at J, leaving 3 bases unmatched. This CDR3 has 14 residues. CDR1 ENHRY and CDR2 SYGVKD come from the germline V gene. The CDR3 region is CAISPTGGNQPQHF. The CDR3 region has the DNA TGTGCCATCAGTCCCACAGGGGGCAATCAGCCCCAGCATTTT.

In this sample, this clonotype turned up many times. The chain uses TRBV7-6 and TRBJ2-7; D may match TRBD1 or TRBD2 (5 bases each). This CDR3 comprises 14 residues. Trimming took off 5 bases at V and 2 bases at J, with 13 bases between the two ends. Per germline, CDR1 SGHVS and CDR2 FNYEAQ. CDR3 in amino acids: CASSRSVGPYEQYF. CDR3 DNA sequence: TGTGCCAGCAGCAGATCGGTGGGACCCTACGAGCAGTACTTC.

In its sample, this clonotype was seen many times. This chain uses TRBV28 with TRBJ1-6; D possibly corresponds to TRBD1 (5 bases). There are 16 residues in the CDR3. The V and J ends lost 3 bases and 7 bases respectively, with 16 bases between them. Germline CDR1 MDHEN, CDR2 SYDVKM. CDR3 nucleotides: TGTGCCAGCAGTTTTTCCCGAGGGGATGGGAATTCACCCCTCCACTTT. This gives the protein CASSFSRGDGNSPLHF.

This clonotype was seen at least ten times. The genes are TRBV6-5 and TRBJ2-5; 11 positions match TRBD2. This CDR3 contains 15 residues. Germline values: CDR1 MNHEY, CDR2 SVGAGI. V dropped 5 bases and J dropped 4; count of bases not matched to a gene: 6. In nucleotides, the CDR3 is TGTGCCAGCAGTATCCTCACTAGCGGGGGAGAGACCCAGTACTTC. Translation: CASSILTSGGETQYF.

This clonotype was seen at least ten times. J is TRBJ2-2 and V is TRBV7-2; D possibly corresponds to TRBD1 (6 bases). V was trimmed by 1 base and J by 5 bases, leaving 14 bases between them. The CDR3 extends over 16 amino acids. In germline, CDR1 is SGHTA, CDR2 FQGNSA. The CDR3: CASSLVGGAQTGELFF. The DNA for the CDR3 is TGTGCCAGCAGCTTAGTAGGGGGAGCCCAAACCGGGGAGCTGTTTTTT.

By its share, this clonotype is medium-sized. In nucleotides, the CDR3 is TGCAGTGCTTACGGCCGGGACAGCGAGACCTACGAGCAGTACTTC. This translates into CSAYGRDSETYEQYF. This rearrangement joins TRBV20-1 to TRBJ2-7, with TRBD1 matching 7 bases. This CDR3 region has 15 residues. Germline values: CDR1 DFQATT, CDR2 SNEGSKA (reference sequence). With 5 bases clipped from V and 2 bases from J, the junction kept 12 bases outside the gene matches.

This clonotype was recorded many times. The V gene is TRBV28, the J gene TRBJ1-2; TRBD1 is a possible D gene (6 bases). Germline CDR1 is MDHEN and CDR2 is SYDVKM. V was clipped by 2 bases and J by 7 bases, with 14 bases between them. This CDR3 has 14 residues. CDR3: CASSLIGTLTGYTF. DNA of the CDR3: TGTGCCAGCAGTTTAATCGGGACACTTACTGGCTACACCTTC.